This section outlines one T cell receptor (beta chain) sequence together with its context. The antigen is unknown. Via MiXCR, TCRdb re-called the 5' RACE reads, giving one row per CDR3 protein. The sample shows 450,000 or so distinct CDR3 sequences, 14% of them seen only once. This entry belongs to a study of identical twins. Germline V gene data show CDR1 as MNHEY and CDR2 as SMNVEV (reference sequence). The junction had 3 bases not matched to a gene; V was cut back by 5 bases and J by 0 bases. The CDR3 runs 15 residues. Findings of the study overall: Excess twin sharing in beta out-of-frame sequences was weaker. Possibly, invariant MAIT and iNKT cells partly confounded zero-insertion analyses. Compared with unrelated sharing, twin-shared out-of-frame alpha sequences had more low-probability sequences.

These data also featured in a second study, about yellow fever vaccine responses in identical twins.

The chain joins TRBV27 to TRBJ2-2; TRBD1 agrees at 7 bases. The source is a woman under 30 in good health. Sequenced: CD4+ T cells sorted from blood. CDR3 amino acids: CASSHGQANTGELFF. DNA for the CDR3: TGTGCCAGCAGTCACGGACAGGCGAACACCGGGGAGCTGTTTTTT.